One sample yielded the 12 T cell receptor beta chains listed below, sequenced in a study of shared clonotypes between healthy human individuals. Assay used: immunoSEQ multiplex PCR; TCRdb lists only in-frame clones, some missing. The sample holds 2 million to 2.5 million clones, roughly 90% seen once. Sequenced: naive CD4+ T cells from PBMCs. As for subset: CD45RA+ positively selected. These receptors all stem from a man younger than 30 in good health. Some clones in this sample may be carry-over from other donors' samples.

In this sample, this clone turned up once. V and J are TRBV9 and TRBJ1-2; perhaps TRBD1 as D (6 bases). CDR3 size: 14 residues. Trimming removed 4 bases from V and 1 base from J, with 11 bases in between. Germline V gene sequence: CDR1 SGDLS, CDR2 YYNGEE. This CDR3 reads CASSSDRLNYGYTF. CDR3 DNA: TGTGCCAGCAGCTCAGACAGGCTTAACTATGGCTACACCTTC.

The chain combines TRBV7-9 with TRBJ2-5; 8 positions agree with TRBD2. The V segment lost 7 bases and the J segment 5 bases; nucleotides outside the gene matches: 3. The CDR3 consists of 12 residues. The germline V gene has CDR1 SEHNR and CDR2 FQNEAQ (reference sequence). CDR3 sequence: CASTREGETQYF. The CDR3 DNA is TGTGCCAGCACTCGGGAGGGGGAGACCCAGTACTTC.

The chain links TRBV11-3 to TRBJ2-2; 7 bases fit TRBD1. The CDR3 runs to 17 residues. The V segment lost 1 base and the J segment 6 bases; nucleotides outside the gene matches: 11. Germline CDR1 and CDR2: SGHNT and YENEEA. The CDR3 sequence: CASSLGPYRQGSGELFF. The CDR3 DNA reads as TGTGCCAGCAGCTTAGGCCCCTACAGACAGGGCTCCGGGGAGCTGTTTTTT.

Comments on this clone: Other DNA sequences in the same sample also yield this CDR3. For the CDR3, the DNA is TGCGCCAGCAGCTTGGATGGTAGCAATCAGCCCCAGCATTTT. This encodes CASSLDGSNQPQHF. The chain has TRBV5-1 and TRBJ1-5; D gene ambiguous. With 0 bases removed from V and 0 bases from J, the gap between germline ends came to 4 bases. This CDR3 is built from 14 residues. Germline V lookup: CDR1 SGHRS, CDR2 YFSETQ.

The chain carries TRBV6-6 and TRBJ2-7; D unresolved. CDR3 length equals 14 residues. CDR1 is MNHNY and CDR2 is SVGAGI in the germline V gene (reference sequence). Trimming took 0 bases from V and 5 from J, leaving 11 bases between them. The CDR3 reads CASSYSGLSDEQYF. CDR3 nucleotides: TGTGCCAGCAGTTACTCAGGGCTCAGCGACGAGCAGTACTTC.

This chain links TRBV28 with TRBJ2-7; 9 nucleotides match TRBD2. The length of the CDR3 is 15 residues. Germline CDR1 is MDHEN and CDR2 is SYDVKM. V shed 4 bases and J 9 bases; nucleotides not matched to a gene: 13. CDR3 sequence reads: CASSSPSSGGKVQYF. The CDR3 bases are TGTGCCAGCAGTTCGCCGAGTAGCGGGGGTAAGGTGCAGTACTTC.

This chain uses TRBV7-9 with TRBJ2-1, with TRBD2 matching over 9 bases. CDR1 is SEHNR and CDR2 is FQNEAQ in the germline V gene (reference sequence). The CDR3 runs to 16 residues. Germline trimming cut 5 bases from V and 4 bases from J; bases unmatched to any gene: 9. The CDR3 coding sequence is TGTGCCAGCAGCCCCCCCCTAGCGGGATATTACAATGAGCAGTTCTTC. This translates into CASSPPLAGYYNEQFF.

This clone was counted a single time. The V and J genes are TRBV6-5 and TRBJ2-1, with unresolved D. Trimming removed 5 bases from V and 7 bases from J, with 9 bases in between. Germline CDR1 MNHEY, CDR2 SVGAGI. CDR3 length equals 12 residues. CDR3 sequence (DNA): TGTGCCAGCAGTAAGCATTCGAATGAGCAGTTCTTC. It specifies CASSKHSNEQFF.

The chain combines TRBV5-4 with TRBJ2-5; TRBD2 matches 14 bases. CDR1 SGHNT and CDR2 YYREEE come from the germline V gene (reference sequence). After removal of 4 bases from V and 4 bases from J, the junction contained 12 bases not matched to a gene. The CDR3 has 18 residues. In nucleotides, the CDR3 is TGTGCCAGCAGCCAAAGACTAGCGGGAGGGCCATTGTCAGAGACCCAGTACTTC. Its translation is CASSQRLAGGPLSETQYF.

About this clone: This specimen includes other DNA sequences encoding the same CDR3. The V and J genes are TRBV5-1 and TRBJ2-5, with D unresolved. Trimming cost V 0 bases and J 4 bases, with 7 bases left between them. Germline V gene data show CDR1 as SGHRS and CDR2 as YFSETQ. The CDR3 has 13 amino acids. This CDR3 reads CASSLGLGETQYF. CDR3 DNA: TGCGCCAGCAGCTTGGGATTAGGAGAGACCCAGTACTTC.

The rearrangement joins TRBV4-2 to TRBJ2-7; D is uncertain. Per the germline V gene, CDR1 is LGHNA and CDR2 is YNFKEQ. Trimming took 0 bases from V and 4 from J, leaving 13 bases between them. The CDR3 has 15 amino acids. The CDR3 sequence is CASSQDVIRSYEQYF. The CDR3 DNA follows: TGTGCCAGCAGCCAAGATGTTATCCGTTCGTACGAGCAGTACTTC.

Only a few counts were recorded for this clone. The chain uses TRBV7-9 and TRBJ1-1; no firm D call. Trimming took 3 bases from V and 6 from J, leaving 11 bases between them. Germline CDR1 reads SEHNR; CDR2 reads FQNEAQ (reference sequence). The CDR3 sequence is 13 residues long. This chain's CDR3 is CASSLEGTAEAFF. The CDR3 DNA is TGTGCCAGCAGCTTGGAGGGAACCGCTGAAGCTTTCTTT.